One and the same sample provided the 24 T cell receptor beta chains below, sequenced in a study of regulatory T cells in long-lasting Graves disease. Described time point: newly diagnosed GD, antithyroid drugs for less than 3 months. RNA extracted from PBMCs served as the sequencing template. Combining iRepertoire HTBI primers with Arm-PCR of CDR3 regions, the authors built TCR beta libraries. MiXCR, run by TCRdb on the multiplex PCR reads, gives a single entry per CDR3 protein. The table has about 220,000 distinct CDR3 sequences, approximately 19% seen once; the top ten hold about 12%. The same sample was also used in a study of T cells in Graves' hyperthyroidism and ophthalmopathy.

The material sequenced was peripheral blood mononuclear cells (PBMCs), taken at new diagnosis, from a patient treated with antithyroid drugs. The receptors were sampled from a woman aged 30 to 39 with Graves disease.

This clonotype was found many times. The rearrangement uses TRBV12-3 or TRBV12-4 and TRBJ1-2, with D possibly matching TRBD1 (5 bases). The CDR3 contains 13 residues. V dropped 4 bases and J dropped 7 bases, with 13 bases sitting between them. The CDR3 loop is CASSYRDRGGYTF. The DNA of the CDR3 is TGTGCCAGCAGTTACCGGGACCGGGGTGGCTACACCTTC.

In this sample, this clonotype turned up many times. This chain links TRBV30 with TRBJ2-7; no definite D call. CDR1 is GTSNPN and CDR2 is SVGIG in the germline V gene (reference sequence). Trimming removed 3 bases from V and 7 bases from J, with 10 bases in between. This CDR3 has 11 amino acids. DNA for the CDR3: TGTGCCTGGAGGGCCCTGCGGGAGCAGTACTTC. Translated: CAWRALREQYF.

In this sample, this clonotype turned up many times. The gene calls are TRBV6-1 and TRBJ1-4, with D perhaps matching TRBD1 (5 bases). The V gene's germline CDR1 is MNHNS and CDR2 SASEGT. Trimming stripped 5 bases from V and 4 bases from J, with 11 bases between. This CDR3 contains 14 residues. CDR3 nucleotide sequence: TGTGCCAGCAGTCTGGGGACGGGTAATGAAAAACTGTTTTTT. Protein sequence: CASSLGTGNEKLFF.

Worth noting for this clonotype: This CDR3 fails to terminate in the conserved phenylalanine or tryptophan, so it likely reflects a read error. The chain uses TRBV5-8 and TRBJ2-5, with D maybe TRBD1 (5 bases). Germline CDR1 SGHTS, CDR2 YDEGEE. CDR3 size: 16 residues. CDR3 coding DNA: TGTGCCAGCAGCTTGCCCCAGGGTCAATTCGAAGACACCCAGTACTGC. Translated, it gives CASSLPQGQFEDTQYC.

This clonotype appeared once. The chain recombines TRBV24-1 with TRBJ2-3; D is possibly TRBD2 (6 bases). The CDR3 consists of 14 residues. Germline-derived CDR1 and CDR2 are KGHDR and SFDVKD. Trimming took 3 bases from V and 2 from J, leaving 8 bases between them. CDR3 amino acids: CATSDRGTTDTQYF. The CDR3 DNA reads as TGTGCCACCAGTGATCGGGGGACCACAGATACGCAGTATTTT.

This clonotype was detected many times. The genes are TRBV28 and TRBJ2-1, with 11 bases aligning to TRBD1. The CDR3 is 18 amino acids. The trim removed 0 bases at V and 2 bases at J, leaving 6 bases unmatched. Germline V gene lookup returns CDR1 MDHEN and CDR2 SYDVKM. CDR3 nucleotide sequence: TGTGCCAGCAGTTTATGGGGGCCGGGACAGGGGGCCTACAATGAGCAGTTCTTC. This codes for CASSLWGPGQGAYNEQFF.

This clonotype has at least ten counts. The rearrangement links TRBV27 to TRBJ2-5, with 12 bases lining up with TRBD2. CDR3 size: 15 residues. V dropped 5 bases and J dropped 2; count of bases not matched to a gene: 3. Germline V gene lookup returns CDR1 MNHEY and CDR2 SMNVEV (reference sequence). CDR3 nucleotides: TGTGCCAGCAGTCAACTAGCGGGAGGTCAAGAGACCCAGTACTTC. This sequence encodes CASSQLAGGQETQYF.

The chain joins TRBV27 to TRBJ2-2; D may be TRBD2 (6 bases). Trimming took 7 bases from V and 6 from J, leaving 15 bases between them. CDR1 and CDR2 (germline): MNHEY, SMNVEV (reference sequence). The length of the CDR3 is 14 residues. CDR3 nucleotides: TGTGCCAGCACCTCCGGGGAGGCGGCCGGGGAGCTGTTTTTT. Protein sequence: CASTSGEAAGELFF.

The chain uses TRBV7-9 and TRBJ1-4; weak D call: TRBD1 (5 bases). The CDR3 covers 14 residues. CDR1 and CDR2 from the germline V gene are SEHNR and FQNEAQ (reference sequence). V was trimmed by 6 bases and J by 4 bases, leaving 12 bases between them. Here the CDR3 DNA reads TGTGCCAGCAGTCCGGACACCTTTAATGAAAAACTGTTTTTT. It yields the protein CASSPDTFNEKLFF.

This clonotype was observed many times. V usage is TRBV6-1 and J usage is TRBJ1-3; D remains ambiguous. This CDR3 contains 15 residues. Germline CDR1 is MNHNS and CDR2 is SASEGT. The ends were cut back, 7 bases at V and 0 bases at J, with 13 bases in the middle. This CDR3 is CASTRNSFSGNTIYF. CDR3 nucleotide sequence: TGTGCCAGCACTAGGAATTCCTTCTCTGGAAACACCATATATTTT.

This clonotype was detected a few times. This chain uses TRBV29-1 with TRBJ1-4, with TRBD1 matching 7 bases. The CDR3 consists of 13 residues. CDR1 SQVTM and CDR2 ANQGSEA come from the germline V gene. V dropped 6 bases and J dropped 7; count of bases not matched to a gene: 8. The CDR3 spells CSVPTGVGEKLFF. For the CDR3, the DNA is TGCAGCGTGCCTACAGGGGTGGGTGAAAAACTGTTTTTT.

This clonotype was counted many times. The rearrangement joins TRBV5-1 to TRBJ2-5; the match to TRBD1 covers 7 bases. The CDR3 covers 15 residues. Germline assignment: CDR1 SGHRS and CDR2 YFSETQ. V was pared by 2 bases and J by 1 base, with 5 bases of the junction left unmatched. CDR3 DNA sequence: TGCGCCAGCAGCTTAGGTAGACAGGGCCAAGAGACCCAGTACTTC. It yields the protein CASSLGRQGQETQYF.

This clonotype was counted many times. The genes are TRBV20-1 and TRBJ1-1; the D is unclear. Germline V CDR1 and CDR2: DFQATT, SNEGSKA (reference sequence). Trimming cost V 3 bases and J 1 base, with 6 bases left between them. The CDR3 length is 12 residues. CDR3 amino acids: CSARGRNTEAFF. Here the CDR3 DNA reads TGCAGTGCTAGGGGAAGGAACACTGAAGCTTTCTTT.

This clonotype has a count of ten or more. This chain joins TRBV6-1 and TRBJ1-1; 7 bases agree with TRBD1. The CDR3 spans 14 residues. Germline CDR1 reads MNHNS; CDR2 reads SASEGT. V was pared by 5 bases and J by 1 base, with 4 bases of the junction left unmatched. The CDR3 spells CASSRQGANTEAFF. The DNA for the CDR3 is TGTGCCAGCAGTCGACAGGGCGCGAACACTGAAGCTTTCTTT.

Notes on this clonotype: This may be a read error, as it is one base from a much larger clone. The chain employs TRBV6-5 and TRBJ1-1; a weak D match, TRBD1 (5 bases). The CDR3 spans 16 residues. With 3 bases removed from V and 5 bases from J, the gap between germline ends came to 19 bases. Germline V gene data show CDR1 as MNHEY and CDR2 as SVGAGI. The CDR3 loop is CASSYGRASKRTEAFF. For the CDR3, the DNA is TGTGCCAGCAGTTATGGCAGGGCCTCAAAAAGGACTGAAGCTTTCTTT.

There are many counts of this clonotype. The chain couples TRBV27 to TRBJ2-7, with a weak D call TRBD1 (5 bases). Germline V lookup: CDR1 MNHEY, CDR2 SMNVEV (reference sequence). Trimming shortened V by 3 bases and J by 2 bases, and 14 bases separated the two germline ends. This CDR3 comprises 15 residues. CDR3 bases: TGTGCCAGCAGTTTTGGGGCGGTCCAGGCCTACGAGCAGTACTTC. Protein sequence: CASSFGAVQAYEQYF.

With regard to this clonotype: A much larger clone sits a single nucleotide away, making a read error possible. CDR3 DNA: TGTGCCAACAGTTTACAGGGACTTCTCCTCGAGCAGTACTTC. Protein: CANSLQGLLLEQYF. The J gene is TRBJ2-7, the V gene TRBV28; D tentatively fits TRBD1 or TRBD2 (6 bases each). CDR3 length: 14 amino acids. The V gene's germline CDR1 is MDHEN and CDR2 SYDVKM. The variable domain in full, with the rest retrieved from reference TRBV28 and TRBJ2-7, is DVKVTQSSRYLVKRTGEKVFLECVQDMDHENMFWYRQDPGLGLRLIYFSYDVKMKEKGDIPEGYSVSREKKERFSLILESASTNQTSMYLCANSLQGLLLEQYFGPGTRLTVT.

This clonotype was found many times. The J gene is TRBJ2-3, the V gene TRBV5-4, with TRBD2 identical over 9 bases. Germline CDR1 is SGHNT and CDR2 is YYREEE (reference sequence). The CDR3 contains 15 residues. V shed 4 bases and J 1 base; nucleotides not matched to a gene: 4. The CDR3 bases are TGTGCCAGCAGCCACCGGACTAGCGGCACAGATACGCAGTATTTT. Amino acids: CASSHRTSGTDTQYF.

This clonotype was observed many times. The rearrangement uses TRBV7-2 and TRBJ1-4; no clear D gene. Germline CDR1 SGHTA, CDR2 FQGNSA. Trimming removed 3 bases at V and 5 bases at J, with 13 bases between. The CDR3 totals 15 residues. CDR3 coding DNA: TGTGCCAGCAGCTTTACACCTAAGTCGAATGAAAAACTGTTTTTT. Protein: CASSFTPKSNEKLFF.

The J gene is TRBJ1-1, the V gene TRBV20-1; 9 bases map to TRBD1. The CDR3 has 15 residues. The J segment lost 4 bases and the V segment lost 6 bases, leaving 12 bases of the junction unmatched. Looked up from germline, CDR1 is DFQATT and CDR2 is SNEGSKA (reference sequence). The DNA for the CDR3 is TGCAGTGCCCCGCCGGGACAGGGAGGGACCACTGAAGCTTTCTTT. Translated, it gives CSAPPGQGGTTEAFF.

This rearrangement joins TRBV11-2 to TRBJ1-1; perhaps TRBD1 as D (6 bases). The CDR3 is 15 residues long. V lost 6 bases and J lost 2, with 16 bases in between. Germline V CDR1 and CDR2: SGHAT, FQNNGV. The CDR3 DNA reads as TGTGCCAGCAGACCCATCAGGGGCCAAAACACTGAAGCTTTCTTT. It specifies CASRPIRGQNTEAFF.

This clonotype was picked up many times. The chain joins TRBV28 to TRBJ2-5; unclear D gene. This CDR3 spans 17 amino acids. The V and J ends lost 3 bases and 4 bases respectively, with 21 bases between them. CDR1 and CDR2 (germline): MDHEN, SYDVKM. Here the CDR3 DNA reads TGTGCCAGCAGTTTCATCCCCTTGTGGGCGAGCGCAGAGACCCAGTACTTC. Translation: CASSFIPLWASAETQYF. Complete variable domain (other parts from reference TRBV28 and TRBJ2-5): DVKVTQSSRYLVKRTGEKVFLECVQDMDHENMFWYRQDPGLGLRLIYFSYDVKMKEKGDIPEGYSVSREKKERFSLILESASTNQTSMYLCASSFIPLWASAETQYFGPGTRLLVL.

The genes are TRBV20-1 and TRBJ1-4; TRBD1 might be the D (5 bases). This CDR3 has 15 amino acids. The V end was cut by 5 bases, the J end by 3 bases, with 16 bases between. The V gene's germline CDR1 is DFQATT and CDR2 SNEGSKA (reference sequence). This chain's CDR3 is CSALMGPDANEKLFF. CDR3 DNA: TGCAGTGCTTTAATGGGGCCGGATGCTAATGAAAAACTGTTTTTT.

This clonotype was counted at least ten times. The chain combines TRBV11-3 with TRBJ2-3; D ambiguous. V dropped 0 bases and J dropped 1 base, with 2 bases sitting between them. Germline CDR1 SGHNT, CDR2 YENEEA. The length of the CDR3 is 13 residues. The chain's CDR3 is CASSLDGTDTQYF. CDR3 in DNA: TGTGCCAGCAGCTTAGATGGCACAGATACGCAGTATTTT.